A selection of T cell receptor beta chains follows, all from one sample in a study of blood T cell repertoires in COVID-19. The repertoire was sequenced with immunoSEQ multiplex PCR; TCRdb's copy has only in-frame clones and lacks some. The table records some 530,000 clones, roughly nine tenths of them present only once. Sequencing was performed on PBMCs or T cells enriched from blood (not recorded which). Source of these receptors: an older woman who had recovered from COVID-19. CDR3s include the opening cysteine and the closing phenylalanine or tryptophan. Each record gives: clone size, V gene, D gene, J gene, CDR3 protein, CDR3 DNA. D genes are given only for firm matches. Only some rows state a clone size, as once, few, many or a class for expanded clones.

.,TRBV6-5,TRBD1,TRBJ2-2,CASSPDRVELFF,TGTGCCAGCAGTCCGGACAGGGTGGAGCTGTTTTTT
once,TRBV24-1,TRBD2,TRBJ2-2,CATGGEVNGELFF,TGTGCCACCGGGGGGGAGGTGAACGGGGAGCTGTTTTTT
.,TRBV24-1,.,TRBJ2-1,CATRGGTYNEQFF,TGTGCCACCAGAGGGGGTACCTACAATGAGCAGTTCTTC
.,TRBV28,.,TRBJ1-2,CASGLRGQNYGYTF,TGTGCCAGCGGCCTACGAGGACAGAACTATGGCTACACCTTC
once,TRBV24-1,TRBD2,TRBJ2-2,CATSDTLRGGFGTGELFF,TGTGCCACCAGTGATACTTTACGCGGGGGATTTGGCACCGGGGAGCTGTTTTTT
.,TRBV3-1/TRBV3-2,TRBD2,TRBJ2-5,CASSRRGKETQYF,TGTGCCAGCAGCCGGCGGGGGAAAGAGACCCAGTACTTC
.,TRBV29-1,.,TRBJ2-2,CSVVWGGPTGELFF,TGCAGCGTTGTGTGGGGGGGCCCCACCGGGGAGCTGTTTTTT
few,TRBV7-9,TRBD1,TRBJ1-1,CASSFGQGNTEAFF,TGTGCCAGCAGCTTTGGACAGGGGAACACTGAAGCTTTCTTT
.,TRBV27,TRBD1,TRBJ1-4,CASRLQGAGEKLFF,TGTGCCAGCAGGTTACAGGGGGCAGGTGAAAAACTGTTTTTT
.,TRBV18,.,TRBJ1-1,CASSLQGIAEAFF,TGTGCCAGCTCACTCCAGGGTATCGCTGAAGCTTTCTTT
.,TRBV5-1,TRBD1,TRBJ1-4,CASSFQGAEGEKLFF,TGCGCCAGCAGCTTTCAGGGGGCAGAGGGTGAAAAACTGTTTTTT
.,TRBV5-1,.,TRBJ1-3,CASRRSGAGGNTIYF,TGCGCCAGCAGGCGAAGTGGAGCAGGGGGAAACACCATATATTTT
.,TRBV7-2,.,TRBJ2-5,CASSFYSHQETQYF,TGTGCCAGCAGCTTTTACAGTCACCAAGAGACCCAGTACTTC
.,TRBV6-6,TRBD1,TRBJ1-1,CASSYKQGVTEAFF,TGTGCCAGCAGCTACAAGCAGGGGGTCACTGAAGCTTTCTTT